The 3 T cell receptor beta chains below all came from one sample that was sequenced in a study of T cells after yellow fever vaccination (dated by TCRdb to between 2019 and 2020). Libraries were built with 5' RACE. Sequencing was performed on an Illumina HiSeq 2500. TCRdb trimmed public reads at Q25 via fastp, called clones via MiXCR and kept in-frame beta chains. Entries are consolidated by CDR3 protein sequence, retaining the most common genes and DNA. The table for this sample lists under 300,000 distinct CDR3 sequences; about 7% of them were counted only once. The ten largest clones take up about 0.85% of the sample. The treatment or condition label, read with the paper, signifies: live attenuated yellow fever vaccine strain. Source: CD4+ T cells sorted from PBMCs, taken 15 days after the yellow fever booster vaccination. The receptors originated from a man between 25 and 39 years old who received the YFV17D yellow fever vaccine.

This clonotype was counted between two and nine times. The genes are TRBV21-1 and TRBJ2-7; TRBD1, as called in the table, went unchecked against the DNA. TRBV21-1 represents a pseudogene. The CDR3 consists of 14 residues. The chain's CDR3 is CASIPPHVVYEQYF. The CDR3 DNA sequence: TGTGCCAGCATCCCCCCCCATGTGGTATACGAGCAGTACTTC.

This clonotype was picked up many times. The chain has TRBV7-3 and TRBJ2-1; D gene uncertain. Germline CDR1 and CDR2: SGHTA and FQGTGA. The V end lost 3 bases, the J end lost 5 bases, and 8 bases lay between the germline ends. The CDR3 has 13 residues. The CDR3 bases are TGTGCCAGCAGCTTCGGACCGAACAATGAGCAGTTCTTC. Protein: CASSFGPNNEQFF.

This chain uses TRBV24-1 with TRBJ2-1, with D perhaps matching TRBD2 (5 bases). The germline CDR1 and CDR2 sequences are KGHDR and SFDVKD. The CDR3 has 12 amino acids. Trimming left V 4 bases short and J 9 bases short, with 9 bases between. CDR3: CATSEEGREQFF. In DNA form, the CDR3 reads TGTGCCACCAGTGAAGAGGGTCGTGAGCAGTTCTTC.